Below, one T cell receptor beta chain is given with its context. This record belongs to a study of patients and donors after allogeneic stem cell transplantation. The V gene lost 1 base and the J gene lost 7 bases, with 4 bases spanning the gap. The CDR3 runs to 11 residues. The germline CDR1 and CDR2 sequences are MNHEY and SVGEGT. TCRdb passed the RT-PCR reads through MiXCR, listing each CDR3 protein once. The table shows roughly 200,000 distinct CDR3 sequences, with around 41% occurring only once. The sequenced sample was blood, either unsorted or a sorted T cell fraction (not recorded which). The TCR was taken from a human donor who was either an allogeneic HSCT recipient or a stem cell or donor lymphocyte infusion donor (not recorded which). It is not recorded whose cells these are; they may come from a transplant donor. The V call is TRBV6-2 or TRBV6-3, the J call TRBJ1-1; D not certain. The CDR3 spells CASSYYGEAFF. In DNA form, the CDR3 reads TGTGCCAGCAGTTACTACGGTGAAGCTTTCTTT.